The rows below give T cell receptor beta chains drawn from one sample of a study of T cells in Graves' hyperthyroidism and ophthalmopathy. TCRdb independently ran MiXCR on the multiplex PCR reads; one entry per CDR3 protein. The repertoire holds approximately 420,000 distinct CDR3 sequences, with about 15% as singletons. The specimen was blood. The source of these receptors is a woman aged 30 to 39 with Graves' hyperthyroidism. The CDR3 runs from the conserved cysteine through the conserved F or W. A D gene is named only where the DNA matches it firmly. The size field is filled for only some rows; it gives once, few, many or a size class.

clone size	CDR3 length	V gene	J gene	D gene	CDR3 protein	CDR3 DNA
NA	15	TRBV6-2/TRBV6-3	TRBJ2-1	TRBD2	CASRRTSGSYNERFF	TGTGCCAGCAGGCGAACTAGCGGTTCCTACAATGAGCGGTTCTTC
many	14	TRBV28	TRBJ1-2	TRBD1	CASSFADRVNGYTF	TGTGCCAGCAGTTTCGCCGACAGGGTTAATGGCTACACCTTC
NA	14	TRBV7-8	TRBJ2-1	NA	CASSQLTAYNEQFF	TGTGCCAGCAGCCAATTGACAGCATACAATGAGCAGTTCTTC
many	15	TRBV28	TRBJ1-4	NA	CASSFRARGSEKLFF	TGTGCCAGCAGTTTCCGAGCCCGGGGGAGTGAAAAACTGTTTTTT
few	14	TRBV5-1	TRBJ2-5	TRBD2	CASSLAGQQETQYF	TGCGCCAGCAGCCTAGCGGGGCAGCAAGAGACCCAGTACTTC
NA	15	TRBV6-5	TRBJ2-4	NA	CASSYSSGVGNIQYF	TGTGCCAGCAGTTACTCTTCTGGAGTAGGAAACATTCAGTACTTC
many	14	TRBV3-1	TRBJ1-5	NA	CASSQEPGYQPQHF	TGTGCCAGCAGCCAGGAACCAGGGTATCAGCCCCAGCATTTT
NA	17	TRBV6-1	TRBJ2-2	TRBD1	CASSLPGQEAYTGELFF	TGTGCCAGCAGCCTACCGGGACAGGAGGCGTACACCGGGGAGCTGTTTTTT
NA	11	TRBV28	TRBJ2-7	TRBD2	CASSSGTTNYF	TGTGCCAGCAGTTCGGGGACTACGAATTACTTC
many	16	TRBV3-1	TRBJ2-5	TRBD2	CASSPGTSLPQETQYF	TGTGCCAGCAGCCCGGGGACTAGTCTCCCCCAAGAGACCCAGTACTTC
NA	13	TRBV19	TRBJ1-1	NA	CASSIPTNTEAFF	TGTGCCAGTAGTATTCCCACGAACACTGAAGCTTTCTTT
many	14	TRBV20-1	TRBJ2-1	NA	CSAPKVESYNEQFF	TGCAGTGCTCCAAAAGTCGAATCCTACAATGAGCAGTTCTTC
many	15	TRBV7-8	TRBJ2-3	TRBD1	CASSFRQGATDTQYF	TGTGCCAGCAGCTTCAGACAGGGGGCCACAGATACGCAGTATTTT
NA	16	TRBV7-3	TRBJ2-1	TRBD2	CASSLRGLAGVFEQFF	TGTGCCAGCAGCTTAAGGGGACTAGCGGGAGTATTTGAGCAGTTCTTC
few	14	TRBV18	TRBJ1-2	TRBD1	CASSPTGTGTGYTF	TGTGCCAGCTCACCTACCGGGACAGGGACTGGCTACACCTTC
many	17	TRBV2	TRBJ2-5	TRBD2	CASSEGLAGGRGQTQYF	TGTGCCAGCAGTGAAGGACTAGCGGGAGGGAGGGGGCAGACCCAGTACTTC
many	13	TRBV29-1	TRBJ2-3	NA	CSVEGRVTDTQYF	TGCAGCGTTGAGGGCAGGGTCACAGATACGCAGTATTTT
NA	15	TRBV28	TRBJ2-1	TRBD2	CASSLQRGVVNEQFF	TGTGCCAGCAGTCTTCAACGGGGGGTTGTCAATGAGCAGTTCTTC
many	18	TRBV6-8	TRBJ1-1	TRBD1	CASSPAWTGIIMNTEAFF	TGTGCCAGCAGCCCAGCGTGGACAGGGATAATCATGAACACTGAAGCTTTCTTT
NA	13	TRBV29-1	TRBJ2-7	NA	CSVGESSYNEQYF	TGCAGCGTTGGAGAGAGCTCCTACAATGAGCAGTACTTC
many	13	TRBV28	TRBJ2-7	NA	CASSGGRVHEQYF	TGTGCCAGCAGTGGCGGTCGGGTCCACGAGCAGTACTTC
many	12	TRBV12-3/TRBV12-4	TRBJ1-2	NA	CASSSRIGGYTF	TGTGCCAGCAGTTCCCGAATCGGTGGCTACACCTTC
many	14	TRBV6-1	TRBJ2-5	TRBD1	CASSTGDPQETQYF	TGTGCCAGCAGTACAGGGGACCCTCAAGAGACCCAGTACTTC
NA	15	TRBV20-1	TRBJ2-1	TRBD2	CSAWALAGGGNEQFF	TGCAGTGCTTGGGCCCTAGCGGGAGGGGGCAATGAGCAGTTCTTC
NA	15	TRBV19	TRBJ2-1	TRBD2	CASSIEGGRGNEQFF	TGTGCCAGTAGTATAGAGGGCGGGAGAGGCAATGAGCAGTTCTTC
many	13	TRBV10-3	TRBJ2-1	TRBD1	CASGGGGDNEQFF	TGTGCCTCAGGGGGCGGAGGGGACAATGAGCAGTTCTTC
NA	17	TRBV20-1	TRBJ2-3	NA	CSARDNPGLVSNQPQYF	TGCAGTGCTAGAGATAATCCGGGTTTGGTTAGCAATCAGCCCCAGTATTTT
NA	14	TRBV27	TRBJ2-7	TRBD1	CASSYGQAGYEQYF	TGTGCCAGCAGCTATGGACAGGCGGGCTACGAGCAGTACTTC
many	15	TRBV30	TRBJ1-6	NA	CAWIPRWLENSPLHF	TGTGCCTGGATCCCACGGTGGCTCGAAAATTCACCCCTCCACTTT
few	15	TRBV28	TRBJ1-4	TRBD1	CASRSPTGRDEKLFF	TGTGCCAGCAGGAGTCCGACAGGGCGAGATGAAAAACTGTTTTTT
many	14	TRBV28	TRBJ2-7	TRBD2	CASRTLATGPGQYF	TGTGCCAGCAGAACACTAGCGACGGGACCCGGGCAGTACTTC
few	14	TRBV7-2	TRBJ2-2	NA	CASSSDGNTGELFF	TGTGCCAGCAGCTCTGACGGGAACACCGGGGAGCTGTTTTTT
many	15	TRBV2	TRBJ1-5	NA	CASSVGDMINQPQHF	TGTGCCAGCAGTGTGGGGGACATGATCAATCAGCCCCAGCATTTT
NA	15	TRBV4-2	TRBJ2-3	TRBD2	CASSRSSGTTDTQYF	TGTGCCAGCAGCCGGTCTAGCGGCACCACAGATACGCAGTATTTT
NA	16	TRBV5-1	TRBJ1-5	TRBD1	CASSEGTGEVTQPQHF	TGCGCCAGCAGCGAAGGGACAGGGGAAGTGACTCAGCCCCAGCATTTT
few	13	TRBV5-1	TRBJ2-7	TRBD1	CASSTGGLYEQYF	TGCGCCAGCAGCACAGGGGGCCTCTACGAGCAGTACTTC
many	14	TRBV18	TRBJ2-1	NA	CASSPTDRINEQFF	TGTGCCAGCTCACCAACTGACAGGATCAATGAGCAGTTCTTC
many	15	TRBV7-2	TRBJ2-2	NA	CASSLVPINTGELFF	TGTGCCAGCAGCTTAGTCCCCATTAACACCGGGGAGCTGTTTTTT
many	14	TRBV7-9	TRBJ2-5	TRBD2	CASSPLAGGATWYF	TGTGCCAGCAGCCCATTAGCGGGAGGCGCGACCTGGTACTTC
many	15	TRBV5-5	TRBJ2-3	TRBD1	CASSFRQGDTDTQYF	TGTGCCAGCAGCTTCCGACAGGGGGACACAGATACGCAGTATTTT
many	19	TRBV9	TRBJ2-1	TRBD2	CASSVSPFSGESSYNEQFF	TGTGCCAGCAGCGTATCCCCTTTTAGCGGGGAAAGCTCCTACAATGAGCAGTTCTTC
many	13	TRBV7-2	TRBJ1-5	NA	CASGRSRGQPQHF	TGTGCCAGCGGTCGTTCAAGGGGTCAGCCCCAGCATTTT
many	14	TRBV30	TRBJ2-6	NA	CAWSRDSGANVLTF	TGTGCCTGGAGTAGAGACTCTGGGGCCAACGTCCTGACTTTC
NA	14	TRBV7-7	TRBJ2-5	NA	CASSGMVGAETQYF	TGTGCTAGCAGCGGCATGGTGGGAGCAGAGACCCAGTACTTC
few	17	TRBV7-2	TRBJ2-3	TRBD2	CASSRVAGGPGTDTQYF	TGTGCCAGCAGCAGGGTAGCGGGAGGGCCGGGCACAGATACGCAGTATTTT
many	15	TRBV9	TRBJ2-1	TRBD2	CASSVGAGGYNEQFF	TGTGCCAGCAGCGTAGGGGCGGGAGGCTACAATGAGCAGTTCTTC
NA	18	TRBV20-1	TRBJ2-1	TRBD2	CSARGGASGRAGGNEQFF	TGCAGTGCTAGAGGGGGAGCTAGCGGGAGAGCCGGGGGAAATGAGCAGTTCTTC
many	12	TRBV20-1	TRBJ1-5	NA	CSASGGGQPQHF	TGCAGTGCTAGTGGGGGTGGTCAGCCCCAGCATTTT